This TCR beta chain was observed in a study of human T cells and chemical hapten exposure. TCRdb reanalysed the RACE reads using MiXCR and keeps one entry per CDR3 protein. Of approximately 44,000 distinct CDR3 sequences listed, around 4.5% were seen once; the top ten hold less than 6%. This clonotype has at least ten counts. The V and J ends lost 3 bases and 8 bases respectively, with 25 bases between them. Germline lookup yields CDR1 LGHNA and CDR2 YNFKEQ. This CDR3 comprises 17 residues. Time point here: healthy volunteer bleed at 2 weeks. The study extracted total RNA from unfractionated whole blood.

Sequencing was performed on whole blood. The chain is built from TRBV4-2 and TRBJ1-2, with a possible D match to TRBD1 (6 bases). This TCR came from a human donor in good health. Some clones in this sample may be carry-over from other donors' samples. In DNA, the CDR3 is TGTGCCAGCAGCCATGCCTACGAGGGGGAAGGTTCCAGCGGCTACACCTTC. This gives the protein CASSHAYEGEGSSGYTF.